A selection of T cell receptor beta chains follows, all from one sample in a study of cytomegalovirus exposure and HLA in healthy donors. The method was immunoSEQ multiplex PCR; TCRdb's version includes in-frame clones alone and lacks a portion of them. This repertoire shows roughly 130,000 clones, 70% to 80% found once; its top ten account for around 2.6%. Sample: PBMCs. The receptor source for this set is a human donor in good health. CDR3s include the opening cysteine and the closing phenylalanine or tryptophan. The D gene is left open where the match is weak. Size is omitted from some rows. Given values are once, few, many or a class for expanded clones.

V	size	J	D	length	DNA	CDR3
TRBV6-5	-	TRBJ1-6	TRBD1	15	TGTGCCAGCAGTTACCGACGGACAGGGTTCGGCGAACTCCACTTT	CASSYRRTGFGELHF
TRBV7-2	-	TRBJ2-3	TRBD2	17	TGTGCCAGCAGCCCCCCGGGACTAGCGGGGGGCACAGATACGCAGTATTTT	CASSPPGLAGGTDTQYF
TRBV2	few	TRBJ1-5	-	15	TGTGCCAGCAGTGGGCCGTTTGAGGGAGGGCAGCCCCAGCATTTT	CASSGPFEGGQPQHF
TRBV6-5	-	TRBJ2-7	TRBD2	15	TGTGCCAGCAGGCCCGCTAGCGGGAGTTCCTACGAGCAGTACTTC	CASRPASGSSYEQYF
TRBV5-4	few	TRBJ2-3	TRBD2	15	TGTGCCAGCAAAAACCCGGGACTAGCGACAGATACGCAGTATTTT	CASKNPGLATDTQYF
TRBV6-5	-	TRBJ2-4	-	11	TGTGCCAGCAGTTACCAGGGCAGGGAGTACTTC	CASSYQGREYF
TRBV7-9	few	TRBJ1-3	TRBD1	17	TGTGCCAGCAGCTTATCAATTGGACAGGGCTCTGGAAACACCATATATTTT	CASSLSIGQGSGNTIYF
TRBV7-2	-	TRBJ2-7	-	15	TGTGCCAGCAGCGACCTGGGGCAGCTATCCTTCGAGCAGTACTTC	CASSDLGQLSFEQYF
TRBV28	few	TRBJ1-1	-	11	TGTGCCAGCGGGAGGTGGACTGAAGCTTTCTTT	CASGRWTEAFF
TRBV30	-	TRBJ1-2	TRBD1	13	TGTGCCTGGAGTGTACTTGACAGGGGAAGCTACACCTTC	CAWSVLDRGSYTF
TRBV6-1	-	TRBJ2-1	TRBD1	13	TGTGCCAGCAGGGGGGACAGGGTAAATGAGCAGTTCTTC	CASRGDRVNEQFF
TRBV11-3	once	TRBJ2-2	TRBD1	16	TGTGCCAGCAGCCTCCTGGGACAGTCGAACACCGGGGAGCTGTTTTTT	CASSLLGQSNTGELFF
TRBV5-4	few	TRBJ1-6	-	13	TGTGCCAGCAGCTTGGGACAGCGATCACCCCTCCACTTT	CASSLGQRSPLHF
TRBV4-1	-	TRBJ2-3	TRBD1	15	TGCGCCAGCAGCCATAGACAGGGCCGCACAGATACGCAGTATTTT	CASSHRQGRTDTQYF
TRBV6-1	-	TRBJ2-1	TRBD2	12	TGTGCAGGGGCGGGGGGGCCGAGTGAGCAGTTCTTC	CAGAGGPSEQFF
TRBV6-4	-	TRBJ1-1	-	12	TGTGCCAGCAGTTCGGGTGGTACTGAAGCTTTCTTT	CASSSGGTEAFF
TRBV27	once	TRBJ2-1	TRBD2	16	TGTGCCAGCAGTCCAAGACTAGCGGGGGGCTACAACGAGCAGTTCTTC	CASSPRLAGGYNEQFF
TRBV6-5	-	TRBJ2-1	-	15	TGTGCCAGCAGTTACTTAGGCGGGAACTACAATGAGCAGTTCTTC	CASSYLGGNYNEQFF
TRBV7-2	-	TRBJ2-2	-	15	TGTGCCAGCAGCTTAGGAGGGATGAGCACCGGGGAGCTGTTTTTT	CASSLGGMSTGELFF
TRBV10-3	-	TRBJ2-1	TRBD2	14	TGTGCCATCAGTGGTGGGGGGGGTTACAATGAGCAGTTCTTC	CAISGGGGYNEQFF
TRBV6-5	-	TRBJ2-3	TRBD2	15	TGTGCCAGCAGTTACGGGCTAGCGGGGGCAGATACGCAGTATTTT	CASSYGLAGADTQYF
TRBV4-3	-	TRBJ1-1	-	14	TGCGCCAGCAGCCAAGATGAGGGTCCAGCTGAAGCTTTCTTT	CASSQDEGPAEAFF
TRBV6-5	-	TRBJ2-7	TRBD1	13	TGTGCCAGCAGAGGGACAGGGGGCTACGAGCAGTACTTC	CASRGTGGYEQYF
TRBV19	few	TRBJ1-6	-	16	TGTGCCAGTAGGGCGGGGAGGAGAACCCTTAATTCACCCCTCCACTTT	CASRAGRRTLNSPLHF
TRBV5-6	once	TRBJ2-7	TRBD1	15	TGTGCCAGCAGCTTGGCCGGACAGGGTGGGTACGAGCAGTACTTC	CASSLAGQGGYEQYF
TRBV11-1	-	TRBJ2-3	TRBD2	16	TGTGCCAGCAGCCAGCCGGGACTAGCGGGAACAGATACGCAGTATTTT	CASSQPGLAGTDTQYF
TRBV2	-	TRBJ2-1	TRBD2	14	TGTGCCAGCAGACTAGCGGGAGGAGTGGTGAAGCAGTTCTTC	CASRLAGGVVKQFF
TRBV2	-	TRBJ2-7	TRBD2	15	TGTGCCAGCAGTCCGGGGAGGGAGAGCTCCTACGAGCAGTACTTC	CASSPGRESSYEQYF
TRBV2	once	TRBJ2-7	-	12	TGTGCCAGCAGTGGTCAGTCCTACGAGCAGTACTTC	CASSGQSYEQYF
TRBV7-8	-	TRBJ2-7	TRBD1	15	TGTGCCAGCAGCCACGGGACAGGGGCCCCCTACGAGCAGTACTTC	CASSHGTGAPYEQYF
TRBV2	-	TRBJ2-5	-	15	TGTGCCAGCAGTGCAGGGGCCCGGTACCAAGAGACCCAGTACTTC	CASSAGARYQETQYF
TRBV5-8	-	TRBJ2-1	-	11	TGTGCCAGCAGCTTTGCAGGGGCCCAGTTCTTC	CASSFAGAQFF
TRBV6-5	once	TRBJ1-2	-	14	TGTGCCAGCAGTTACCAAGGGGGAAAGAGTGGCTACACCTTC	CASSYQGGKSGYTF
TRBV5-4	-	TRBJ2-3	TRBD2	16	TGTGCCAGCAGCGAGGGACTAGCGGGGGTAACAGATACGCAGTATTTT	CASSEGLAGVTDTQYF
TRBV6-1	few	TRBJ1-1	-	15	TGTGCCAGCAGTGATCCTACCCAGGGTAACACTGAAGCTTTCTTT	CASSDPTQGNTEAFF
TRBV2	few	TRBJ1-6	-	14	TGTGCCAGCAGTGAAGTCCAGTATAATTCACCCCTCCACTTT	CASSEVQYNSPLHF
TRBV5-6	-	TRBJ2-5	TRBD1	15	TGTGCCAGCAGCCCAAGGGACAGGGTTGCGGAGACCCAGTACTTC	CASSPRDRVAETQYF
TRBV29-1	-	TRBJ2-2	TRBD1	14	TGCAGCGTCGGACAGGGTACGAACACCGGGGAGCTGTTTTTT	CSVGQGTNTGELFF
TRBV14	-	TRBJ2-7	TRBD2	18	TGTGCCAGCAGCAGGCGGGGGTCCCAAGTCACGTTCTCCTACGAGCAGTACTTC	CASSRRGSQVTFSYEQYF
TRBV7-3	-	TRBJ2-7	TRBD2	17	TGTGCCAGCAGCTTGTCCATCTCCGGGACTAGTACCTACGAGCAGTACTTC	CASSLSISGTSTYEQYF
TRBV6-4	-	TRBJ1-1	TRBD1	18	TGTGCCAGCAGTGACGAACATCCCGGGACAGGGAAGAACACTGAAGCTTTCTTT	CASSDEHPGTGKNTEAFF
TRBV4-2	-	TRBJ2-1	TRBD2	17	TGTGCCAGCAGCGTTAGCGGGAGTTCCCACTCCTACAATGAGCAGTTCTTC	CASSVSGSSHSYNEQFF
TRBV19	-	TRBJ1-1	-	18	TGTGCCAGTAGTATAGATCTATTGGTGGGGGCCACGATGGTTGAAGCTTTCTTT	CASSIDLLVGATMVEAFF
TRBV4-3	few	TRBJ2-7	-	14	TGCGCCAGCAGCCAAGGGGCCGGAGGGTACGAGCAGTACTTC	CASSQGAGGYEQYF
TRBV19	-	TRBJ2-6	TRBD1	21	TGTGCCAGTAGTATAGACACCGCCCGACAGGGGTTCGGCTCTGGGGCCAACGTCCTGACTTTC	CASSIDTARQGFGSGANVLTF
TRBV2	few	TRBJ2-7	TRBD2	13	TGTGCCAGCAGTGTAGCGGGGCCCCCCGAGCAGTACTTC	CASSVAGPPEQYF
TRBV27	-	TRBJ2-1	TRBD1	14	TGTGCCAGCACTTCCGGGACAGCCGGCAATGAGCAGTTCTTC	CASTSGTAGNEQFF
TRBV7-8	-	TRBJ2-3	TRBD2	16	TGTGCCAGCAGCTCGTCTAGCGGGGGGGCCCCACTTACGCAGTATTTT	CASSSSSGGAPLTQYF
TRBV6-5	-	TRBJ2-1	-	13	TGTGCCAGCAGCACAACTAGGAACAATGAGCAGTTCTTC	CASSTTRNNEQFF